At least ten counts were recorded for the clone carrying this T cell receptor beta chain. Germline CDR1 GTSNPN, CDR2 SVGIG (reference sequence). The CDR3 totals 14 residues. The V gene lost 0 bases and the J gene lost 6 bases, with 15 bases spanning the gap. The data derive from a study of HIV-infected children after antiretroviral therapy interruption. Study details: Samples from the continuous-treatment group were taken at weeks 0, 48 and 150.

A 3' RACE protocol on RNA, with unique molecular identifiers, produced the TCR library. TCRdb fed the 3' RACE reads into MiXCR, producing one record per CDR3 protein. There are about 89,000 distinct CDR3 sequences in the sample; approximately 6.9% occur only once, and about 1.1% lies in the top ten. Treatment meaning: PENTA 11 planned treatment interruption arm or continuous ART arm. This sequence joins TRBV30 and TRBJ2-7; D is undetermined. The clonotype originates from a pool of human donors with HIV. The material sequenced was CD45RA+ CD4+ T cells from PBMCs, pooled from several time points, taken from a donor given antiretroviral therapy, either interrupted or continuous. As to subset: naive CD4+ CD45RA+ CD45RO- T cells. The CDR3 sequence is CAWSVLAVGREQYF. CDR3 coding DNA: TGTGCCTGGAGTGTACTTGCCGTCGGCCGCGAGCAGTACTTC.